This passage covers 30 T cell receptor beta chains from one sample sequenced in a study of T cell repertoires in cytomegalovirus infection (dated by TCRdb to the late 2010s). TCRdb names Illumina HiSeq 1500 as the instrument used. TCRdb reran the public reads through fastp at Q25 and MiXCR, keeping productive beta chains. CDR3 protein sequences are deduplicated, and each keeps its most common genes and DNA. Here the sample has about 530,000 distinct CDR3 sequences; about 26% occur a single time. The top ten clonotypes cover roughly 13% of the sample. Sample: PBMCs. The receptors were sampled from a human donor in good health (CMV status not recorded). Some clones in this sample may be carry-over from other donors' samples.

The CDR3: CASSLGQSFSPLHF. CDR3 DNA: TGCGCCAGCAGCTTGGGGCAGTCTTTTTCACCCCTCCACTTT. This chain uses TRBV5-1 with TRBJ1-6; D call uncertain. Trimming shortened V by 0 bases and J by 9 bases, and 10 bases separated the two germline ends. The V gene's germline CDR1 is SGHRS and CDR2 YFSETQ. The CDR3 extends over 14 amino acids.

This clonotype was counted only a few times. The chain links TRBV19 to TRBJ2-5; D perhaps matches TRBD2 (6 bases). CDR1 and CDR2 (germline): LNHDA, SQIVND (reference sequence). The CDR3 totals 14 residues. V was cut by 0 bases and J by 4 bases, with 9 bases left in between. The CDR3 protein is CASSIDPGAETQYF. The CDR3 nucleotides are TGTGCCAGTAGTATAGATCCGGGAGCAGAGACCCAGTACTTC. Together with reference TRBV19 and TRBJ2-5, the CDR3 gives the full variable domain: DGGITQSPKYLFRKEGQNVTLSCEQNLNHDAMYWYRQDPGQGLRLIYYSQIVNDFQKGDIAEGYSVSREKKESFPLTVTSAQKNPTAFYLCASSIDPGAETQYFGPGTRLLVL.

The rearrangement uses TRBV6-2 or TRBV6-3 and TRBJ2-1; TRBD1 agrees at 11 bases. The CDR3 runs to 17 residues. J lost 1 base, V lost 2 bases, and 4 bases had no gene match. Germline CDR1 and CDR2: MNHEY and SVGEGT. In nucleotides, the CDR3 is TGTGCCAGCAGTTACGGACAGGGGGCGATATCCTACAATGAGCAGTTCTTC. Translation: CASSYGQGAISYNEQFF.

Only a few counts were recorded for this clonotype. The CDR3, as DNA: TGCGCCAGCAGTCACCGGGCGGATTCCTACAATGAGCAGTTCTTC. This translates into CASSHRADSYNEQFF. V and J are TRBV23-1 and TRBJ2-1; D is ambiguous. TRBV23-1 counts as an open reading frame of uncertain function. V was cut by 3 bases and J by 1 base, with 10 bases left in between. The CDR3 is made up of 15 amino acids.

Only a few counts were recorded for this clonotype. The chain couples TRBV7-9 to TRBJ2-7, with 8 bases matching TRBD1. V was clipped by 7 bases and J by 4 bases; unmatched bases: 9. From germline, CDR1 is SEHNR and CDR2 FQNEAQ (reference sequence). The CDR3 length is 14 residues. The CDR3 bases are TGTGCCAGCAATTCCCGGGACAGGACATACGAGCAGTACTTC. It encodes CASNSRDRTYEQYF. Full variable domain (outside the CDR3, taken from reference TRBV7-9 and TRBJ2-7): DTGVSQNPRHKITKRGQNVTFRCDPISEHNRLYWYRQTLGQGPEFLTYFQNEAQLEKSRLLSDRFSAERPKGSFSTLEIQRTEQGDSAMYLCASNSRDRTYEQYFGPGTRLTVT.

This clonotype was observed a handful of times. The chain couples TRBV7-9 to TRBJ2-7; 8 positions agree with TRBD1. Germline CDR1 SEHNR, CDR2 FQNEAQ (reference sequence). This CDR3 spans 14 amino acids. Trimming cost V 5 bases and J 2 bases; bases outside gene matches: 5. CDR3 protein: CASSPRQGTYEQYV. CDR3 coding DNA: TGTGCCAGCAGCCCCCGACAGGGGACCTACGAGCAGTACGTC.

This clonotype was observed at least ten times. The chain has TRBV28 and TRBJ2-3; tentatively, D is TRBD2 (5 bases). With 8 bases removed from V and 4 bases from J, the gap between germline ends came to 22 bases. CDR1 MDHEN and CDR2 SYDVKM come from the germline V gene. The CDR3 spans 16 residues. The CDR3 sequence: CASGLGGFLQPDTQYF. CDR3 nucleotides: TGTGCCAGCGGGCTTGGCGGGTTCCTTCAACCAGATACGCAGTATTTT.

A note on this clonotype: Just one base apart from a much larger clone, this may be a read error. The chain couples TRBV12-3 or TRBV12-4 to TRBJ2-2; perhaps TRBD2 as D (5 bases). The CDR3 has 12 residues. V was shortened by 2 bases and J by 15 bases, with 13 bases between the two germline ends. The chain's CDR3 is CASSLYRSGMFF. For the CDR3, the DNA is TGTGCCAGCAGTTTATACAGATCGGGGATGTTTTTT.

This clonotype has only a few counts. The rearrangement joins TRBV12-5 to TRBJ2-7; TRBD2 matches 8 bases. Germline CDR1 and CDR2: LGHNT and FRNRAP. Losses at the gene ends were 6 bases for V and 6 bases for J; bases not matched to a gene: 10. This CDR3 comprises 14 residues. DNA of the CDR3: TGTGCTAGTGGCCTCGGGACTAGTTTCGTCGAGCAGTACTTC. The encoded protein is CASGLGTSFVEQYF. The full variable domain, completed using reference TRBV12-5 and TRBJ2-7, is DARVTQTPRHKVTEMGQEVTMRCQPILGHNTVFWYRQTMMQGLELLAYFRNRAPLDDSGMPKDRFSAEMPDATLATLKIQPSEPRDSAVYFCASGLGTSFVEQYFGPGTRLTVT.

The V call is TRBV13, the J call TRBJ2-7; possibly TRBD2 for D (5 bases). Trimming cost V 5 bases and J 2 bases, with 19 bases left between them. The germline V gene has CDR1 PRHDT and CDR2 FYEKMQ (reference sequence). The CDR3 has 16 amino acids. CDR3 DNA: TGTGCCAGCAGCCTCACTCCGGTGGACGGGGCCTACGAGCAGTACGTC. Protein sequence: CASSLTPVDGAYEQYV.

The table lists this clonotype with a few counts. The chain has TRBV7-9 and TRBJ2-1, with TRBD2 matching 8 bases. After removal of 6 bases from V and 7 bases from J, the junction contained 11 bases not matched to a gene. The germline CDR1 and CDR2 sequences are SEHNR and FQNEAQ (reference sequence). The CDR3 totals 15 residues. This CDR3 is CASSFEAGEGNEQFF. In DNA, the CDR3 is TGTGCCAGCAGTTTCGAAGCGGGAGAAGGGAATGAGCAGTTCTTC.

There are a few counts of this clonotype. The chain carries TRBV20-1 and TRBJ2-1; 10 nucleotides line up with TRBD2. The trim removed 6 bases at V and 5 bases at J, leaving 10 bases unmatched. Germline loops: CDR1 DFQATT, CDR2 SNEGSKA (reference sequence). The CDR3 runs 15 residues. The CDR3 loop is CSAAPASGRDNEQFF. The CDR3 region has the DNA TGCAGTGCCGCCCCGGCGAGCGGGAGGGACAATGAGCAGTTCTTC.

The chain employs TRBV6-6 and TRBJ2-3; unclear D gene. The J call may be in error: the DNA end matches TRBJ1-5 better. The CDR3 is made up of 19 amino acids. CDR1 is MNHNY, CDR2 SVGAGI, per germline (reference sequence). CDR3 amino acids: CASNSRTSGRVTSTDTQHF. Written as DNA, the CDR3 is TGTGCCAGCAATTCCAGGACTAGCGGGAGAGTAACGAGCACAGATACGCAGCATTTT.

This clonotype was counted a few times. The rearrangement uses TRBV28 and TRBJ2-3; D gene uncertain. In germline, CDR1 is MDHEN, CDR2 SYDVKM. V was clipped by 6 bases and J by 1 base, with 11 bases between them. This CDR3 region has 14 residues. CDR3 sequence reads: CASSQHARTDTQYF. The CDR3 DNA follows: TGTGCCAGCAGCCAACACGCTCGCACAGATACGCAGTATTTT. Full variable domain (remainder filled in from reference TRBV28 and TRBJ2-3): DVKVTQSSRYLVKRTGEKVFLECVQDMDHENMFWYRQDPGLGLRLIYFSYDVKMKEKGDIPEGYSVSREKKERFSLILESASTNQTSMYLCASSQHARTDTQYFGPGTRLTVL.

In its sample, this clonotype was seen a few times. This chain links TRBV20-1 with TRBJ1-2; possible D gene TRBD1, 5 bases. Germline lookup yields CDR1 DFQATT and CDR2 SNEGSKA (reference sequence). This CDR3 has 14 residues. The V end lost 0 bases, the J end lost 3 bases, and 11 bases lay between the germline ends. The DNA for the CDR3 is TGCAGTGCTAGAGATTGGGACGCCTACTATGGCTACACCTTC. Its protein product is CSARDWDAYYGYTF.

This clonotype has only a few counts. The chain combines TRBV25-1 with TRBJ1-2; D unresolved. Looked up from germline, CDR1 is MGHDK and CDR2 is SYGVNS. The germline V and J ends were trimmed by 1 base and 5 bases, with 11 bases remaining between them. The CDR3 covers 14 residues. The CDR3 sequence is CASSEFHTSYGYTF. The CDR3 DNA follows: TGTGCCAGCAGTGAATTTCACACCAGTTATGGCTACACCTTC.

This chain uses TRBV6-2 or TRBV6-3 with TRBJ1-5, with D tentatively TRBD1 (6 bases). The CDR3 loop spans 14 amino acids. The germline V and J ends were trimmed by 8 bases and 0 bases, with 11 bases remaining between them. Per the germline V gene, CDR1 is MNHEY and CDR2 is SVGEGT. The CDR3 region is CASFQGYSNQPQHF. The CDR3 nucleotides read TGTGCCAGCTTCCAGGGGTATAGCAATCAGCCCCAGCATTTT.

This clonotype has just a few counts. The CDR3 here is CASRKGLADADTQYF. CDR3 in DNA: TGTGCCAGCAGAAAGGGACTAGCGGATGCAGATACGCAGTATTTT. The V gene is TRBV5-4, the J gene TRBJ2-3; 11 bases fit TRBD2. The CDR3 contains 15 residues. V trimming: 5 bases; J trimming: 4 bases; junction bases outside the gene matches: 6. CDR1 and CDR2 (germline): SGHNT, YYREEE (reference sequence). Variable domain in full (rest from reference TRBV5-4 and TRBJ2-3): ETGVTQSPTHLIKTRGQQVTLRCSSQSGHNTVSWYQQALGQGPQFIFQYYREEENGRGNFPPRFSGLQFPNYSSELNVNALELDDSALYLCASRKGLADADTQYFGPGTRLTVL.

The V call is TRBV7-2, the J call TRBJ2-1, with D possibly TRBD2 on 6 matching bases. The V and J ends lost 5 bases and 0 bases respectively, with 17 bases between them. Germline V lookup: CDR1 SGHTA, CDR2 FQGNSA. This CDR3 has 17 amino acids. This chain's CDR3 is CASSQGPAGSSYNEQFF. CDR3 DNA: TGTGCCAGCAGCCAAGGTCCGGCGGGAAGCTCCTACAATGAGCAGTTCTTC.

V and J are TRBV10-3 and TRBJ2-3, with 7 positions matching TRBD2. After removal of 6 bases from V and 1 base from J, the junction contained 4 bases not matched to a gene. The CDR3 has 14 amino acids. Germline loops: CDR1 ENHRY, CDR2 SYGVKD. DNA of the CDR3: TGTGCCATCAGCGCGGGAGTAGGCACAGATACGCAGTATTTT. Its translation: CAISAGVGTDTQYF.

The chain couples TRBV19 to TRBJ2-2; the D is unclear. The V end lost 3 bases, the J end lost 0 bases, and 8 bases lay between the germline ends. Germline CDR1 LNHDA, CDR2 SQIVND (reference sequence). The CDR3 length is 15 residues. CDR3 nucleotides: TGTGCCAGTAGTATCTCACGGACGAACACCGGGGAGCTGTTTTTT. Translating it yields CASSISRTNTGELFF.

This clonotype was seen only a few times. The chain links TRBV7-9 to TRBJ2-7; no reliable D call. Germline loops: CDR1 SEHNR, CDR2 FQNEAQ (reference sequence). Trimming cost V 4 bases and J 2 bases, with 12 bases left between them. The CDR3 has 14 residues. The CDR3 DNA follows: TGTGCCAGCAGCTCCCTCAGCGCTCCCTACGAGCAGTACGTC. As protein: CASSSLSAPYEQYV.

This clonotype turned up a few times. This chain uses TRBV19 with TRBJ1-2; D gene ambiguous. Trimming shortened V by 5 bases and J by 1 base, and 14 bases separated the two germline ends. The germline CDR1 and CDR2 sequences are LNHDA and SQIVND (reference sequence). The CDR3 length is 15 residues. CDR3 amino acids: CASSATPAVNYGYTF. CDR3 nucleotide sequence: TGTGCCAGTAGTGCCACCCCAGCCGTTAACTATGGCTACACCTTC. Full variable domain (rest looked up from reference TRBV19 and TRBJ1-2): DGGITQSPKYLFRKEGQNVTLSCEQNLNHDAMYWYRQDPGQGLRLIYYSQIVNDFQKGDIAEGYSVSREKKESFPLTVTSAQKNPTAFYLCASSATPAVNYGYTFGSGTRLTVV.

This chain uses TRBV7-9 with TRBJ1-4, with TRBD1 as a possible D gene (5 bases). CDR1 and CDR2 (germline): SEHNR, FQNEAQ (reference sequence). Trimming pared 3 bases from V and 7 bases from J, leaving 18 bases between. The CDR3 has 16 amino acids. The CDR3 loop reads CASSLSGSGAPEKLFF. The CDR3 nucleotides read TGTGCCAGCAGCTTGTCCGGGTCTGGGGCCCCTGAAAAACTGTTTTTT. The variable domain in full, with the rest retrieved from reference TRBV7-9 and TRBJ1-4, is DTGVSQNPRHKITKRGQNVTFRCDPISEHNRLYWYRQTLGQGPEFLTYFQNEAQLEKSRLLSDRFSAERPKGSFSTLEIQRTEQGDSAMYLCASSLSGSGAPEKLFFGSGTQLSVL.

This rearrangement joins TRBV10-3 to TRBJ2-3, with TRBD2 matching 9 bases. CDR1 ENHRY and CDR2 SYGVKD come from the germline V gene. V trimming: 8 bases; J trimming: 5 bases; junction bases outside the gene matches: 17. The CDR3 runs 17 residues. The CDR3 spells CAIDNSGSGSTGDTQYF. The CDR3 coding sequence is TGTGCCATCGATAATAGCGGGAGCGGGAGTACTGGAGATACGCAGTATTTT.

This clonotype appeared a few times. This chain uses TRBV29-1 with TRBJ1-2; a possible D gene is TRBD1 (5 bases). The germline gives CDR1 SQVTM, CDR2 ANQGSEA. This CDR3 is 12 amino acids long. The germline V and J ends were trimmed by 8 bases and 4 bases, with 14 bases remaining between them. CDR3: CSSTTGAYGYTF. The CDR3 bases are TGCAGCTCGACGACCGGGGCCTATGGCTACACCTTC.

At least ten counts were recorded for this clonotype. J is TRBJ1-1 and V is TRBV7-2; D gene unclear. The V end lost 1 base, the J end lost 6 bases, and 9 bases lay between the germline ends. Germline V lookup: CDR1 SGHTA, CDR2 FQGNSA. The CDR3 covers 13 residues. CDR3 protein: CASSLGGSAEAFF. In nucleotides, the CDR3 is TGTGCCAGCAGCTTAGGTGGGAGCGCTGAAGCTTTCTTT.

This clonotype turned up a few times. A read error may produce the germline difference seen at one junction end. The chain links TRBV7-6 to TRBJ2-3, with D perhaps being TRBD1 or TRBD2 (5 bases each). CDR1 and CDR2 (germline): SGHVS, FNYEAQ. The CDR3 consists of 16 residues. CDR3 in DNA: TGTGCTAGCAGCACGTCCCCGGGACCGAGCACAGATACGCAGTATTTT. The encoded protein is CASSTSPGPSTDTQYF.

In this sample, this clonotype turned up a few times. The CDR3 nucleotides are TGTGCCATCAGCCTTAGGTCGGCCGAACCCTACGCCTCTGGGGCCAACGTCCTGACTTTC. Its translation is CAISLRSAEPYASGANVLTF. V usage is TRBV10-3 and J usage is TRBJ2-6; D is ambiguous. V lost 6 bases and J 0 bases, leaving 24 bases between the germline ends. In germline, CDR1 is ENHRY, CDR2 SYGVKD. The CDR3 covers 20 residues.

CDR3 in amino acids: CASSLNAGVGYEQYF. The CDR3 nucleotides are TGCGCCAGCAGCTTGAACGCGGGAGTAGGCTACGAGCAGTACTTC. The rearrangement links TRBV5-1 to TRBJ2-7; the match to TRBD2 covers 7 bases. The junction had 7 bases not matched to a gene; V was cut back by 1 base and J by 3 bases. The CDR3 contains 15 residues. Germline V lookup: CDR1 SGHRS, CDR2 YFSETQ.